The rows below give T cell receptor beta chains drawn from one sample of a study of early T cells in non-severe SARS-CoV-2 infection. MiXCR, run by TCRdb on the 5' RACE reads, gives a single entry per CDR3 protein. The sample yields some 46,000 distinct CDR3 sequences, about a tenth seen once. The sequencing input was whole blood. The origin of the receptors is an adult who was a healthcare worker with PCR-confirmed SARS-CoV-2 infection or an uninfected control (not recorded which). The CDR3 runs from the conserved cysteine through the conserved F or W. The D gene is left open where the match is weak. The size of a clone is reported for some rows only, either as once, few or many, or as a class for expanded clones.

>TRBJ2-7|many|.|TRBV20-1
CSAREPGRAEQYF
TGCAGTGCTAGAGAACCCGGACGGGCGGAGCAGTACTTC
>TRBJ1-2|.|.|TRBV7-8
CASSLAHRSFYGYTF
TGTGCCAGCAGCTTAGCGCACAGGAGCTTTTATGGCTACACCTTC
>TRBJ2-2|many|TRBD1|TRBV7-2
CASSMTGADTGELFF
TGTGCCAGCAGCATGACAGGGGCGGACACCGGGGAGCTGTTTTTT
>TRBJ2-3|many|.|TRBV12-3/TRBV12-4
CASSSQTDTQYF
TGTGCCAGCAGTTCCCAGACAGATACGCAGTATTTT
>TRBJ2-5|.|TRBD2|TRBV7-7
CASSAGLAGNPETQYF
TGTGCCAGCAGCGCCGGACTAGCGGGAAATCCGGAGACCCAGTACTTC
>TRBJ2-7|.|TRBD2|TRBV20-1
CSRSPLAGYEQYF
TGCAGTAGGTCCCCCCTAGCGGGGTACGAGCAGTACTTC
>TRBJ1-1|few|TRBD1|TRBV4-1
CASSQADRENTEAFF
TGCGCCAGCAGCCAAGCGGACAGGGAGAACACTGAAGCTTTCTTT
>TRBJ1-5|many|.|TRBV11-2
CASSPGTVNQPQHF
TGTGCCAGCAGCCCCGGGACCGTCAATCAGCCCCAGCATTTT
>TRBJ1-1|.|.|TRBV7-2
CASSLTGKGVTEAFF
TGTGCCAGCAGCTTAACAGGGAAGGGGGTGACTGAAGCTTTCTTT
>TRBJ1-5|many|TRBD1|TRBV6-2/TRBV6-3
CASRPGTGPENQPQHF
TGTGCCAGCAGACCCGGGACAGGGCCCGAAAATCAGCCCCAGCATTTT
>TRBJ1-2|many|.|TRBV18
CASSPDGIYGYTF
TGTGCCAGCTCACCCGACGGCATCTATGGCTACACCTTC
>TRBJ1-1|few|.|TRBV28
CASSFGPTNTEAFF
TGTGCCAGCAGTTTCGGACCCACGAACACTGAAGCTTTCTTT
>TRBJ1-6|few|.|TRBV20-1
CSARQGSPLHF
TGCAGTGCTAGACAGGGGTCACCCCTCCACTTT
>TRBJ2-7|few|.|TRBV6-6
CASTSRGRTLYEQYF
TGTGCCAGCACCTCCCGGGGGCGAACACTCTACGAGCAGTACTTC
>TRBJ1-5|many|TRBD1|TRBV6-6
CASSTQGAHQPQHF
TGTGCCAGCAGTACACAGGGGGCCCATCAGCCCCAGCATTTT
>TRBJ1-5|few|.|TRBV30
CAWSSRGNNQPQHF
TGTGCCTGGAGTTCACGGGGGAATAATCAGCCCCAGCATTTT
>TRBJ2-3|.|TRBD2|TRBV11-3
CASSLVRGVTQYF
TGTGCCAGCAGCTTAGTTCGGGGGGTGACGCAGTATTTT
>TRBJ1-1|many|.|TRBV4-1
CASSSPTGGTEAFF
TGCGCCAGCAGCTCCCCGACGGGAGGGACTGAAGCTTTCTTT
>TRBJ1-1|few|.|TRBV5-4
CASSPDKNTEAFF
TGTGCCAGCAGCCCCGACAAGAACACTGAAGCTTTCTTT
>TRBJ2-1|few|TRBD2|TRBV3-1
CASSIPGTSGYNEQFF
TGTGCCAGCAGCATACCCGGGACTAGCGGTTACAATGAGCAGTTCTTC
>TRBJ2-7|few|TRBD2|TRBV11-1
CASSLGKGLASYEQYF
TGTGCCAGCAGCTTGGGTAAGGGACTAGCGTCCTACGAGCAGTACTTC
>TRBJ1-1|many|TRBD1|TRBV28
CASRLGQGDTEAFF
TGTGCCAGCAGACTTGGACAGGGGGACACTGAAGCTTTCTTT
>TRBJ2-7|many|TRBD2|TRBV10-2
CASNVAGGNEQYF
TGCGCCAGCAATGTAGCGGGAGGGAACGAGCAGTACTTC
>TRBJ2-2|many|TRBD2|TRBV5-8
CASSLDGLAGVGGELFF
TGTGCCAGCAGCTTAGACGGACTAGCGGGAGTTGGCGGGGAGCTGTTTTTT
>TRBJ1-1|many|TRBD1|TRBV15
CATSNTGTGNTEAFF
TGTGCCACCAGCAACACCGGGACAGGGAACACTGAAGCTTTCTTT
>TRBJ2-7|few|.|TRBV20-1
CSASRDSPYEQYF
TGCAGTGCTTCAAGGGACTCTCCCTACGAGCAGTACTTC
>TRBJ2-7|many|.|TRBV10-2
CASSAKGGEQYF
TGCGCCAGCAGTGCGAAGGGGGGCGAGCAGTACTTC
>TRBJ2-4|few|TRBD1|TRBV6-2/TRBV6-3
CASSYGQGAKNIQYF
TGTGCCAGCAGTTACGGACAGGGAGCCAAAAACATTCAGTACTTC
>TRBJ2-6|many|.|TRBV6-2/TRBV6-3
CASSYGFNSGANVLTF
TGTGCCAGCAGTTACGGTTTCAACTCTGGGGCCAACGTCCTGACTTTC
>TRBJ2-6|few|.|TRBV30
CAWSDSEMRLTSGANVLTF
TGTGCCTGGAGTGATTCCGAGATGAGGCTTACCTCTGGGGCCAACGTCCTGACTTTC
>TRBJ1-3|many|.|TRBV10-2
CASSKSGDTIYF
TGCGCCAGCTCAAAATCGGGGGACACCATATATTTT
>TRBJ2-1|.|.|TRBV7-6
CASSVTSLVAYNEQFF
TGTGCCAGCAGCGTCACTAGCTTAGTCGCCTACAATGAGCAGTTCTTC
>TRBJ2-7|many|TRBD2|TRBV10-3
CAISESILSGNSYEQYF
TGTGCCATCAGTGAGTCGATCTTGAGCGGGAACTCCTACGAGCAGTACTTC
>TRBJ2-7|many|.|TRBV4-3
CASSQAPGASYEQYF
TGCGCCAGCAGCCAAGCCCCAGGGGCCTCCTACGAGCAGTACTTC
>TRBJ1-2|many|.|TRBV9
CASFSGNYGYTF
TGTGCCAGCTTCAGTGGGAACTATGGCTACACCTTC
>TRBJ1-2|.|.|TRBV7-2
CASSLAHYGYTF
TGTGCCAGCAGCTTAGCTCACTATGGCTACACCTTC
>TRBJ2-5|many|.|TRBV24-1
CATSEGGTAIQETQYF
TGTGCCACCAGTGAGGGCGGGACAGCTATACAAGAGACCCAGTACTTC
>TRBJ2-7|few|.|TRBV3-1
CASSQGPTSTYEQYF
TGTGCCAGCAGCCAGGGACCGACAAGCACCTACGAGCAGTACTTC
>TRBJ2-1|many|TRBD2|TRBV27
CASSGPLAGAYRISYNEQFF
TGTGCCAGCAGCGGTCCCCTAGCGGGAGCGTATAGAATCTCCTACAATGAGCAGTTCTTC
>TRBJ2-1|many|TRBD2|TRBV6-2/TRBV6-3
CASSTGGLAGVVYNEQFF
TGTGCCAGCAGTACCGGGGGACTAGCGGGAGTGGTTTACAATGAGCAGTTCTTC
>TRBJ2-1|.|TRBD2|TRBV7-7
CASSLRAGALGEQFF
TGTGCTAGCAGCTTACGAGCGGGGGCCTTGGGTGAGCAGTTCTTC
>TRBJ2-7|few|.|TRBV5-6
CASSARSVRERSEQYF
TGTGCCAGCAGCGCAAGGTCGGTCCGGGAGCGGTCCGAGCAGTACTTC
>TRBJ1-3|.|.|TRBV4-2
CASSQENRPGPGNTIYF
TGTGCCAGCAGCCAAGAGAACAGGCCCGGACCTGGAAACACCATATATTTT
>TRBJ1-2|many|TRBD1|TRBV6-5
CASSTDRGKVGYTF
TGTGCCAGCAGTACGGACAGGGGGAAAGTTGGCTACACCTTC
>TRBJ2-3|few|.|TRBV30
CAWTPGSDTQYF
TGTGCCTGGACCCCCGGATCAGATACGCAGTATTTT
>TRBJ1-1|few|.|TRBV7-8
CASSLMAGMNTEAFF
TGTGCCAGCAGCTTAATGGCGGGAATGAACACTGAAGCTTTCTTT
>TRBJ1-2|few|TRBD1|TRBV12-3/TRBV12-4
CASSYAGGGDGDTF
TGTGCCAGCAGTTATGCAGGGGGCGGTGATGGCGACACCTTC
>TRBJ2-7|few|TRBD1|TRBV13
CASSLGDRRPYEQYF
TGTGCCAGCAGCTTAGGGGACAGGCGTCCGTACGAGCAGTACTTC
>TRBJ2-7|many|.|TRBV28
CASSPLKGGGLDEQYF
TGTGCCAGCAGCCCCCTAAAGGGAGGAGGTCTTGACGAGCAGTACTTC
>TRBJ2-5|few|.|TRBV29-1
CSVEKGGQTQYF
TGCAGCGTGGAAAAGGGGGGCCAGACCCAGTACTTC
>TRBJ2-6|many|.|TRBV4-1
CASSLVTVSSGANVLTF
TGCGCCAGCAGCCTAGTCACAGTTAGCTCTGGGGCCAACGTCCTGACTTTC
>TRBJ2-5|.|.|TRBV29-1
CSVEVLGLGETQYF
TGCAGCGTTGAGGTTCTCGGGTTGGGGGAGACCCAGTACTTC
>TRBJ1-5|few|TRBD1|TRBV7-2
CASSSGMWDRGNQPQHF
TGTGCCAGCAGCTCCGGGATGTGGGACAGGGGCAATCAGCCCCAGCATTTT
>TRBJ1-6|many|.|TRBV30
CAWSFGGERINSPLHF
TGTGCCTGGAGTTTTGGCGGCGAGCGAATTAATTCACCCCTCCACTTT